Listed below are T cell receptor beta chains from one sample, sequenced in a study of blood T cell repertoires in COVID-19. TCRdb's copy holds only in-frame clones and misses some; the assay was immunoSEQ multiplex PCR. The sample lists 200,000 to 250,000 clones; more than 75% were seen once. Sequenced sample: peripheral blood. The receptors were gathered from a human donor in a cohort sampled during active COVID-19. The CDR3 runs from the conserved cysteine through the conserved F or W. The D gene is left open where the match is weak. Not all rows give a size; the values are once, few, many and, for expanded clones, a class.

j_call cdr3_length clone_size v_call d_call cdr3_nt cdr3_aa
TRBJ1-1 15 NA TRBV6-2/TRBV6-3 TRBD1 TGTGCCAGCAGCGACTCGACAGGGATGAACACTGAAGCTTTCTTT CASSDSTGMNTEAFF
TRBJ2-2 19 NA TRBV7-2 TRBD2 TGTGCCAGCAGCCCGGGACTAGCGGGGACATTCGCGAACACCGGGGAGCTGTTTTTT CASSPGLAGTFANTGELFF
TRBJ2-3 16 NA TRBV15 TRBD1 TGTGCCACCAGCAGAGTCTTGGGACAGGGGACAGATACGCAGTATTTT CATSRVLGQGTDTQYF
TRBJ1-4 15 NA TRBV19 TRBD1 TGTGCCAGTAGTATCGGGAGACAGGGACGCGAAAAACTGTTTTTT CASSIGRQGREKLFF
TRBJ1-4 14 NA TRBV11-2 NA TGTGCCAGCAGCTCAAATGGGGACTCTGAAAAACTGTTTTTT CASSSNGDSEKLFF
TRBJ1-4 14 NA TRBV7-2 NA TGTGCCAGCAGCTCCGAGGCGCAGGGGGAAAAACTGTTTTTT CASSSEAQGEKLFF
TRBJ2-3 19 NA TRBV5-1 TRBD2 TGCGCCAGCAGCTCCGGGACTAGCGGGGGGCTCGGCTCCACAGATACGCAGTATTTT CASSSGTSGGLGSTDTQYF
TRBJ2-1 20 NA TRBV19 TRBD2 TGTGCCAGTAGTTGGGATGGGCTAGCGGGGAGGCAAAGCGCCAGAATTGAGCAGTTCTTC CASSWDGLAGRQSARIEQFF
TRBJ1-5 14 NA TRBV5-1 NA TGCGCCAGCAGCTTCGGGGGTAGCAATCAGCCCCAGCATTTT CASSFGGSNQPQHF
TRBJ2-3 16 NA TRBV29-1 TRBD2 TGCAGCGTTGAAGATCTTCAGGCTAGCGGGAGAGATACGCAGTATTTT CSVEDLQASGRDTQYF
TRBJ2-7 16 once TRBV7-6 TRBD1 TGTGCCAGCAGCCAAGCCGGGACAGGGATTTCCTACGAGCAGTACTTC CASSQAGTGISYEQYF
TRBJ1-4 15 NA TRBV28 NA TGTGCCAGCAGTTCCTCGGGGGGTTCGAATGAAAAACTGTTTTTT CASSSSGGSNEKLFF
TRBJ1-1 11 NA TRBV28 TRBD1 TGTGCCGGGTCAGACAGGGGTGAAGCTTTCTTT CAGSDRGEAFF
TRBJ2-5 15 NA TRBV7-2 TRBD1 TGTGCCAGCAGCTCGGACAGGGGGCGTCCAGAGACCCAGTACTTC CASSSDRGRPETQYF
TRBJ1-2 13 once TRBV5-5 TRBD1 TGTGCCAGCAGCTTAACAGGGGACGGAGGCTACACCTTC CASSLTGDGGYTF
TRBJ2-5 18 NA TRBV9 TRBD2 TGTGCCAGCAGATCCAAGGTCGGACTAGCGGGAGGATGCGAGACCCAGTACTTC CASRSKVGLAGGCETQYF
TRBJ1-2 15 NA TRBV4-2 NA TGTGCCAGCAGCCAAGACATGACAGCTCCTTATGGCTACACCTTC CASSQDMTAPYGYTF
TRBJ2-7 16 many TRBV5-6 NA TGTGCCAGCAGCCCCACCCTGGCAGTCCTCCGTGCCGCCCAGTACTTC CASSPTLAVLRAAQYF
TRBJ1-1 15 few TRBV5-5 NA TGTGCCAGCAGCTATTTCGACAGAGACCACACTGAAGCTTTCTTT CASSYFDRDHTEAFF
TRBJ2-2 17 NA TRBV19 TRBD1 TGTGCCAGTAATCCGGGACAGGGTCTTTTAGGTACCGGGGAGCTGTTTTTT CASNPGQGLLGTGELFF
TRBJ2-1 12 NA TRBV5-5 TRBD1 TGTGCCAGCAGCCTGAACCGGGACAGGTTGGTCTTC CASSLNRDRLVF
TRBJ1-1 16 NA TRBV1 NA TGCACCAGCAGCCAAGTAAGGAGGACCCCGAACACTGAAGCTTTCTTT CTSSQVRRTPNTEAFF
TRBJ1-5 20 many TRBV10-3 NA TGTGCCATCAGTGAGTCGGCTATAGCCCCCGCCGGCAGGGGTTTTCAGCCCCAGCATTTT CAISESAIAPAGRGFQPQHF
TRBJ1-1 13 NA TRBV7-3 NA TGTGCCAGCTCGTCAGCTCGGGGCACTGAAGCTTTCTTT CASSSARGTEAFF
TRBJ2-3 15 NA TRBV3-1/TRBV3-2 NA TGTGCCAGCAGCCACGTACGGGGTAGGACAGATACGCAGTATTTT CASSHVRGRTDTQYF
TRBJ2-7 19 once TRBV7-8 TRBD2 TGTGCCAGCAGCTACCTCGGACTAGCGGGGGGCGAGGTCCCCTACGAGCAGTACTTC CASSYLGLAGGEVPYEQYF
TRBJ2-3 15 NA TRBV7-9 TRBD2 TGTGCCAGCAGGTCGAAGCGGGACTTCACAGATACGCAGTATTTT CASRSKRDFTDTQYF
TRBJ1-6 19 NA TRBV20-1 NA TGCAGTGCTAGTGGGTTAGGAGGGCCGACGACTGGCCGAAATTCACCCCTCCACTTT CSASGLGGPTTGRNSPLHF
TRBJ1-2 13 NA TRBV29-1 TRBD1 TGCAGCGTTGAAGGACAGGGGAGGTATGGCTACACCTTC CSVEGQGRYGYTF
TRBJ2-7 14 NA TRBV10-2 TRBD1 TGCGCCAGCAGGGATCTGACAGGGGGATACGAGCAGTACTTC CASRDLTGGYEQYF
TRBJ1-3 15 NA TRBV6-1 NA TGTGCCAGCAGTGATGAGGGAAGGCCTGGAAACACCATATATTTT CASSDEGRPGNTIYF
TRBJ1-3 17 few TRBV3-1/TRBV3-2 NA TGTGCCAGCAGCCAAGTTACGGGGGGATGGGGAGGAAACACCATATATTTT CASSQVTGGWGGNTIYF
TRBJ1-4 14 NA TRBV11-2 TRBD1 TGTGCCAGCAGCTCCGGGACAGGCGGTGAAAAACTGTTTTTT CASSSGTGGEKLFF
TRBJ2-7 14 NA TRBV5-1 NA TGCGCCAGCAGCTTGGAAGTGACATCCTACGAGCAGTACTTC CASSLEVTSYEQYF
TRBJ2-7 15 NA TRBV5-6 TRBD1 TGTGCCAGCAGCTTGGGGGCAGGGGGCTTGTACGAGCAGTACTTC CASSLGAGGLYEQYF
TRBJ1-1 14 NA TRBV9 TRBD1 TGTGCCAGCAGCCCCCTCACAGGGGACACTGAAGCTTTCTTT CASSPLTGDTEAFF
TRBJ1-2 15 once TRBV6-5 NA TGTGCCAGCAGTTACGGCTCAGGGCTTAACTATGGCTACACCTTC CASSYGSGLNYGYTF
TRBJ1-5 15 NA TRBV7-2 TRBD1 TGTGCCAGCAGCGATGGGACAGTTCCAGGGCAGCCCCAGCATTTT CASSDGTVPGQPQHF
TRBJ2-5 14 NA TRBV5-1 TRBD2 TGCGCCAGCAGCTTCGGGACTAGCTTAGAGACCCAGTACTTC CASSFGTSLETQYF
TRBJ1-6 14 NA TRBV2 NA TGTGCCAGCAGTCCCGGGAGGGTGAATTCACCCCTCCACTTT CASSPGRVNSPLHF
TRBJ2-1 14 once TRBV19 TRBD2 TGTGCCAGTAGTATGGCGCTAGCGGGACATGAGCAGTTCTTC CASSMALAGHEQFF
TRBJ1-6 18 NA TRBV19 NA TGTGCCAGTAGTAAGAGGATAGGAACCCAGGGCCTCAATTCACCCCTCCACTTT CASSKRIGTQGLNSPLHF
TRBJ2-7 15 NA TRBV7-2 TRBD1 TGTGCCAGCAGCTTGCCGGGACAGGGGTCCTACGAGCAGTACTTC CASSLPGQGSYEQYF
TRBJ2-5 11 NA TRBV27 NA TGTGCCAGCAGTTCCGAGGAGACCCAGTACTTC CASSSEETQYF
TRBJ2-2 16 few TRBV28 NA TGTGCCAGCAGCGCATGGGGCAAGAAGAACACCGGGGAGCTGTTTTTT CASSAWGKKNTGELFF
TRBJ2-3 13 few TRBV7-2 NA TGTGCCAGCAGCCCACTACAGGGAGATACGCAGTATTTT CASSPLQGDTQYF
TRBJ2-7 15 NA TRBV10-3 TRBD2 TGTGCCATCGGAGGGACTAGCGGAACCGCCTACGAGCAGTACTTC CAIGGTSGTAYEQYF
TRBJ2-3 16 NA TRBV5-1 TRBD2 TGCGCCAGCAGCTCCGGACTAGCGAGGGGCACAGATACGCAGTATTTT CASSSGLARGTDTQYF
TRBJ1-5 16 NA TRBV7-6 NA TGTGCCAGCAGCGTCATGGTGGGAGGGAGCAATCAGCCCCAGCATTTT CASSVMVGGSNQPQHF
TRBJ1-2 14 NA TRBV9 TRBD1 TGTGCCAGCAGCGTCGGACAGGGCACCTATGGCTACACCTTC CASSVGQGTYGYTF
TRBJ1-1 12 NA TRBV28 NA TGTGCCAGCAGGGGGCTCTCCACTGAAGCTTTCTTT CASRGLSTEAFF
TRBJ1-2 13 once TRBV19 NA TGTGCCAGTAGTATATCCGGTGACTATGGCTACACCTTC CASSISGDYGYTF
TRBJ2-2 12 NA TRBV7-2 TRBD2 TGTGCCAGCAGTCGGGAGGTCGGGGAGCTGTTTTTT CASSREVGELFF
TRBJ2-3 16 NA TRBV11-2 NA TGTGCCAGCAGCTTAAGACGGGGGGCTAGCACAGATACGCAGTATTTT CASSLRRGASTDTQYF
TRBJ1-3 14 NA TRBV5-1 TRBD1 TGCGCCAGCAGTTCCACAGGGGGTGGAAACACCATATATTTT CASSSTGGGNTIYF
TRBJ1-1 17 NA TRBV7-2 TRBD1 TGTGCCAGCAGCTCTTTCCCCGGGACAGGGTATGGTACTGAAGCTTTCTTT CASSSFPGTGYGTEAFF
TRBJ2-3 11 NA TRBV29-1 NA TGCAGCCCCATCATCGGGGATACGCAGTATTTT CSPIIGDTQYF